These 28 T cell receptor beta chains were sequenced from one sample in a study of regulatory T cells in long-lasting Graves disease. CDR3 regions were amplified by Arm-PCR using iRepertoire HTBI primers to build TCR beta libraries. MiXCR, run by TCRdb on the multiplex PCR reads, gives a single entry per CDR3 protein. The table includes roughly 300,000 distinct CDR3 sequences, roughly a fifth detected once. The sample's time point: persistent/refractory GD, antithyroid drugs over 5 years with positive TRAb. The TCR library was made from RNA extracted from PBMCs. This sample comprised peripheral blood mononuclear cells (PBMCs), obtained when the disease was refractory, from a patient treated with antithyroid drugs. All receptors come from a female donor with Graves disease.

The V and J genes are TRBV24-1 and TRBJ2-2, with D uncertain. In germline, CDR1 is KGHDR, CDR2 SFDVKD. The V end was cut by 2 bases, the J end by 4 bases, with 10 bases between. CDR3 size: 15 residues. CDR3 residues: CATSDYGSGTGELFF. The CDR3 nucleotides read TGTGCCACCAGTGATTATGGATCCGGCACCGGGGAGCTGTTTTTT.

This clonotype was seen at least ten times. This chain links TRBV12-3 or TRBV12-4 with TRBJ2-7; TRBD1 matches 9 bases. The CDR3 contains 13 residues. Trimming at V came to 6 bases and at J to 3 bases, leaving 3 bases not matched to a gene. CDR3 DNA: TGTGCCAGCAGGACGACAGGGGGCTACGAGCAGTACTTC. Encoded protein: CASRTTGGYEQYF.

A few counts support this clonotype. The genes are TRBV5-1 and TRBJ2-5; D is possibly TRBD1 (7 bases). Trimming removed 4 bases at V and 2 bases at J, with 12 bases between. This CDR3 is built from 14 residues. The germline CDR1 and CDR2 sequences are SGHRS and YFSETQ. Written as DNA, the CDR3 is TGCGCCAGCAGCCAGGGGGGACGGCAAGAGACCCAGTACTTC. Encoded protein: CASSQGGRQETQYF.

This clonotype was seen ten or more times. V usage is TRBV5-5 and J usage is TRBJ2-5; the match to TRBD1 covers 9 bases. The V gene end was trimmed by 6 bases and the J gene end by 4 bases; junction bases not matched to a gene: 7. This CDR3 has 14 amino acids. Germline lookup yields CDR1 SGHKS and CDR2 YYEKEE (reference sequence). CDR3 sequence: CASTSPGQGETQYF. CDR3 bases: TGTGCCAGCACTTCACCGGGACAGGGAGAGACCCAGTACTTC.

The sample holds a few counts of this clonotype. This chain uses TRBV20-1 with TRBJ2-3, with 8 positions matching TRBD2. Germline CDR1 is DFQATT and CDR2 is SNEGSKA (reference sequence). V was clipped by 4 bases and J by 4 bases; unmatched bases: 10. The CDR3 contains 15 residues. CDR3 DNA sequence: TGCAGTGCTACTGAGCGGGAGTTAGGGTCAGATACGCAGTATTTT. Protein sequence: CSATERELGSDTQYF.

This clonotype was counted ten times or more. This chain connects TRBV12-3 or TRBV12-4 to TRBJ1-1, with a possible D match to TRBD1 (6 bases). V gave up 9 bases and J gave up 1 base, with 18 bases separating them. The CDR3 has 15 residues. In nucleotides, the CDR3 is TGTGCCAGTTCCTGGGGGGCCAGGGGGAACACTGAAGCTTTCTTT. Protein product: CASSWGARGNTEAFF.

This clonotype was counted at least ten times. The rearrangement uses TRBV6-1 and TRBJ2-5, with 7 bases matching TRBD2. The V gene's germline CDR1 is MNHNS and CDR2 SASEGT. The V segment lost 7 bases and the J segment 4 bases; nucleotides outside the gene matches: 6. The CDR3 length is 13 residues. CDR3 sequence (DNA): TGTGCCAGCACCCGGGGAGGGCGAGAGACCCAGTACTTC. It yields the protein CASTRGGRETQYF.

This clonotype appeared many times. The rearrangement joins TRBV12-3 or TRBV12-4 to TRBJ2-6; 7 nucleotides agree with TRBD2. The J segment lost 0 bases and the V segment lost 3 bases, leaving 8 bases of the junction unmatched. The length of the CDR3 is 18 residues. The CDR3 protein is CASSFTAGVNSGANVLTF. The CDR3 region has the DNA TGTGCCAGCAGTTTTACGGCGGGAGTCAACTCTGGGGCCAACGTCCTGACTTTC.

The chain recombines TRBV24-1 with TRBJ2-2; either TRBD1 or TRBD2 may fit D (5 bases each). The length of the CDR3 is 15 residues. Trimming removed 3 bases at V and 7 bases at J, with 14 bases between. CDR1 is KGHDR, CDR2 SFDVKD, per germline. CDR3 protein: CATSDLQGEGGELFF. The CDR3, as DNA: TGTGCCACCAGTGATCTTCAGGGTGAGGGCGGGGAGCTGTTTTTT.

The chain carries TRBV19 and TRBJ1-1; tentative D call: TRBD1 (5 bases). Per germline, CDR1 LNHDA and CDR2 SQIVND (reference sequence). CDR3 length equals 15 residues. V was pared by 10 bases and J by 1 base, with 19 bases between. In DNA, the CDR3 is TGTGCCACACAGCCAAGAGACAGTAGGAACACTGAAGCTTTCTTT. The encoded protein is CATQPRDSRNTEAFF.

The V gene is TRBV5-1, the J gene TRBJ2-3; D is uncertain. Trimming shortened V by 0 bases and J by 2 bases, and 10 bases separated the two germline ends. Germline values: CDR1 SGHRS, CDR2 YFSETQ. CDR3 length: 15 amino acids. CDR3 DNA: TGCGCCAGCAGCTTGGATGAACGTAACACAGATACGCAGTATTTT. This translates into CASSLDERNTDTQYF.

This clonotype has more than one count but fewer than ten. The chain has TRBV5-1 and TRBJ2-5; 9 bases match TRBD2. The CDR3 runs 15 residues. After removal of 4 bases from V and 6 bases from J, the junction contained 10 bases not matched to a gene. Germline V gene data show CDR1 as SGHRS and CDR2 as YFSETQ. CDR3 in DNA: TGCGCCAGCAGCCCCGCCGGGACTAGCTTGCAGACCCAGTACTTC. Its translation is CASSPAGTSLQTQYF.

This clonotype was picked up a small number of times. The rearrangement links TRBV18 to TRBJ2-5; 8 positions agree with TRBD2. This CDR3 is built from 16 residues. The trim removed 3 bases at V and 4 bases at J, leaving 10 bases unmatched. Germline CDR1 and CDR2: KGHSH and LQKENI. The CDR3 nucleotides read TGTGCCAGCTCACCCGAACTAGCGGAGGTGCGAGAGACCCAGTACTTC. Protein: CASSPELAEVRETQYF.

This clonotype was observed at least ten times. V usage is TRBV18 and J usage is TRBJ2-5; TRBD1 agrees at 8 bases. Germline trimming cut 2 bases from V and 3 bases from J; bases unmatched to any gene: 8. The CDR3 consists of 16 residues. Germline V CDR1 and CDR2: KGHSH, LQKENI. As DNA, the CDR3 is TGTGCCAGCTCACCAATTCGTCAGGGGGCGGAAGAGACCCAGTACTTC. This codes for CASSPIRQGAEETQYF.

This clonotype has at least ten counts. CDR3 sequence reads: CASSSRRGVGETQYF. The CDR3 DNA reads as TGTGCCAGCAGCTCACGAAGGGGGGTGGGAGAGACCCAGTACTTC. This chain joins TRBV7-2 and TRBJ2-5, with D possibly being TRBD1 or TRBD2 (6 bases each). V lost 4 bases to trimming and J lost 4 bases, with 16 bases between them. The germline CDR1 and CDR2 sequences are SGHTA and FQGNSA. This CDR3 is 15 amino acids long.

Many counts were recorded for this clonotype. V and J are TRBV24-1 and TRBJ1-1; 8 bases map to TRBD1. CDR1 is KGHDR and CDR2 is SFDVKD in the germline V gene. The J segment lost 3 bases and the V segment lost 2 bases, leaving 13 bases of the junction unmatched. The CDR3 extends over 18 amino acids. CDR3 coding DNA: TGTGCCACCAGTGATTCCGGACAGGGCTATGGGGGTGACACTGAAGCTTTCTTT. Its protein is CATSDSGQGYGGDTEAFF.

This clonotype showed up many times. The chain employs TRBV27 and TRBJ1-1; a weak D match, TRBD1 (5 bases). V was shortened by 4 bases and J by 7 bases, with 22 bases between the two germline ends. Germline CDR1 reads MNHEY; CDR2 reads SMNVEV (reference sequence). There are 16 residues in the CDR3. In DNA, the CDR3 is TGTGCCAGCAGTTCACACCTCAGGGCCCGAACAAATGAAGCTTTCTTT. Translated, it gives CASSSHLRARTNEAFF.

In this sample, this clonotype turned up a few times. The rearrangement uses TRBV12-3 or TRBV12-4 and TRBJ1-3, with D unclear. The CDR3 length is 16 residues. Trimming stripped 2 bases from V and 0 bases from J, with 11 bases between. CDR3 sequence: CASSLPGRLSGNTIYF. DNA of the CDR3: TGTGCCAGCAGTTTACCCGGCAGGCTCTCTGGAAACACCATATATTTT.

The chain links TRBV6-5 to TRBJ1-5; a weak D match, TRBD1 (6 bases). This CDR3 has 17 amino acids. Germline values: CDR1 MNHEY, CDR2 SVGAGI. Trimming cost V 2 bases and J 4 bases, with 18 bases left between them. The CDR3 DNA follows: TGTGCCAGCAGTTACCGTCCGCGGCAGGGGTTAAATCAGCCCCAGCATTTT. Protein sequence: CASSYRPRQGLNQPQHF.

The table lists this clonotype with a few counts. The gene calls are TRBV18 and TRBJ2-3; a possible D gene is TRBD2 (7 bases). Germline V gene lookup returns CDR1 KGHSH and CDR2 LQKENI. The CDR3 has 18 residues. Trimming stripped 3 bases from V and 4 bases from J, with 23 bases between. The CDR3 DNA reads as TGTGCCAGCTCACCTCCATGGGGGGGACAACCGAATCCAGATACGCAGTATTTT. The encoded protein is CASSPPWGGQPNPDTQYF.

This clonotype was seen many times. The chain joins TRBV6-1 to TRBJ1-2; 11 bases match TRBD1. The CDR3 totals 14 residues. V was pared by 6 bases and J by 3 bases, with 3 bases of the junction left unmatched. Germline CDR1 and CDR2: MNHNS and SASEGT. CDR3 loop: CASRQGQGDYGYTF. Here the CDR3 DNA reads TGTGCCAGCAGACAGGGACAGGGGGACTATGGCTACACCTTC.

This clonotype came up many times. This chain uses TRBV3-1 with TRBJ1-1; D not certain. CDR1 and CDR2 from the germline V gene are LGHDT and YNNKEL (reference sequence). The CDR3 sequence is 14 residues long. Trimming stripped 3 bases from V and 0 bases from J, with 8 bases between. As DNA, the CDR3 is TGTGCCAGCAGCCAGAGGGTGATGAACACTGAAGCTTTCTTT. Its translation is CASSQRVMNTEAFF.

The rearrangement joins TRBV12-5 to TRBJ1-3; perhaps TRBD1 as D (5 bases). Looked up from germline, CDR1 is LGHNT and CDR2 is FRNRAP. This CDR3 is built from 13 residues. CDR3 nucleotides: TGTGCAGATTCGGGACCCTGGGGGGACACCATATATTTT. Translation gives CADSGPWGDTIYF.

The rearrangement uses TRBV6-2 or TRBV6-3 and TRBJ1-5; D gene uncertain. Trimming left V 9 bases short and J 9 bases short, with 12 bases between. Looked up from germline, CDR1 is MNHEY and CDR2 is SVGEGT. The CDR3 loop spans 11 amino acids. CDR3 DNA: TGTGCCAGTCAGCACGGTCCGCCCCAGCATTTT. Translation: CASQHGPPQHF.

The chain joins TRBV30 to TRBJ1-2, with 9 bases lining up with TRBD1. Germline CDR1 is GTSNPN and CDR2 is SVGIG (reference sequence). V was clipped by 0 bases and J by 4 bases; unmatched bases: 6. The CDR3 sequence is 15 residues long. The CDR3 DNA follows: TGTGCCTGGAGTGTTGGGACAGGGAGAATCTATGGCTACACCTTC. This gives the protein CAWSVGTGRIYGYTF. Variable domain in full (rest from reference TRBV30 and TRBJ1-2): SQTIHQWPATLVQPVGSPLSLECTVEGTSNPNLYWYRQAAGRGLQLLFYSVGIGQISSEVPQNLSASRPQDRQFILSSKKLLLSDSGFYLCAWSVGTGRIYGYTFGSGTRLTVV.

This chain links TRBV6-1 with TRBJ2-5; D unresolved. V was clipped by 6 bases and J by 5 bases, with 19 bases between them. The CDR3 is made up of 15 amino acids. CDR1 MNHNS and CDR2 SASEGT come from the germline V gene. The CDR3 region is CASSHPPLGSETQYF. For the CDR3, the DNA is TGTGCCAGCAGCCACCCCCCGCTAGGTAGTGAGACCCAGTACTTC.

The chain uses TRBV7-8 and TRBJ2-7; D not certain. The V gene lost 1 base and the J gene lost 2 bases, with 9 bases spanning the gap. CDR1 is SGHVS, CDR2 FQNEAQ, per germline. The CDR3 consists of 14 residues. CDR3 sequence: CASSLGRQAYEQYF. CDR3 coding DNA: TGTGCCAGCAGCTTAGGTAGGCAGGCCTACGAGCAGTACTTC.

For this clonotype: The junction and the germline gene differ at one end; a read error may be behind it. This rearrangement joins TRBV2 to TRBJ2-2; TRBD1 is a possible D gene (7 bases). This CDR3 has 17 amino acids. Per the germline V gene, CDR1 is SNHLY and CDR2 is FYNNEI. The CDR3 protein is CATSVAGGTGGTGELFF. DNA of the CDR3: TGTGCCACCAGTGTGGCAGGGGGGACCGGGGGCACCGGGGAGCTGTTTTTT.